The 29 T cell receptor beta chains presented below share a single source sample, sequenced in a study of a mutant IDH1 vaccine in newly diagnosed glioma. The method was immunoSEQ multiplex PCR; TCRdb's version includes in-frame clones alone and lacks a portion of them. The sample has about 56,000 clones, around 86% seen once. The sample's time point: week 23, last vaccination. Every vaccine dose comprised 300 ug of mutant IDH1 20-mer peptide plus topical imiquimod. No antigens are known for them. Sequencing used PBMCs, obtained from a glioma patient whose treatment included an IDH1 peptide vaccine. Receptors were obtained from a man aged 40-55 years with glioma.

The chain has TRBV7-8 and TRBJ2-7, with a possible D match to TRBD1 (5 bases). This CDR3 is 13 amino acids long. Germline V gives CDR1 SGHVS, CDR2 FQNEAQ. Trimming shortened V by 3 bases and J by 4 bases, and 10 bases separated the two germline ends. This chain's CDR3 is CASSLQGQYEQYF. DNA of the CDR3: TGTGCCAGCAGCTTGCAGGGTCAGTACGAGCAGTACTTC.

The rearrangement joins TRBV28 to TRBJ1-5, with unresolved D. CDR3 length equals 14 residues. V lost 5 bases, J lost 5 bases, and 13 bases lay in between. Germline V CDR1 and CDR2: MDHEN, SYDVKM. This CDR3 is CASSLTPGDQPQHF. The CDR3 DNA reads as TGTGCCAGCAGTCTCACCCCGGGTGATCAGCCCCAGCATTTT. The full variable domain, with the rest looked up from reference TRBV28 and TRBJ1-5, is DVKVTQSSRYLVKRTGEKVFLECVQDMDHENMFWYRQDPGLGLRLIYFSYDVKMKEKGDIPEGYSVSREKKERFSLILESASTNQTSMYLCASSLTPGDQPQHFGDGTRLSIL.

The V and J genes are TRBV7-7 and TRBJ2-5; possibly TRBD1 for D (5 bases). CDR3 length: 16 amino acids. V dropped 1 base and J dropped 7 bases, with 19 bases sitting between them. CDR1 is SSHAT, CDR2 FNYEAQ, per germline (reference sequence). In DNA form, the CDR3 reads TGTGCCAGCAGCTTAGAGGGGCGGCAGGCCTTCGGGACCCAGTACTTC. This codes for CASSLEGRQAFGTQYF. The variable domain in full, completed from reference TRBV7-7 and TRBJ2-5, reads GAGVSQSPRYKVTKRGQDVTLRCDPISSHATLYWYQQALGQGPEFLTYFNYEAQPDKSGLPSDRFSAERPEGSISTLTIQRTEQRDSAMYRCASSLEGRQAFGTQYFGPGTRLLVL.

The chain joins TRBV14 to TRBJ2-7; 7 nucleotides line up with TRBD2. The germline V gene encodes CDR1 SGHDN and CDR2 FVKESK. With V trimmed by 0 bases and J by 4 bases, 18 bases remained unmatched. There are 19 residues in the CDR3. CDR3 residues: CASSQDYLGGGGRGYEQYF. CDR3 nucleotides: TGTGCCAGCAGCCAAGATTATTTGGGGGGTGGCGGGAGAGGGTACGAGCAGTACTTC.

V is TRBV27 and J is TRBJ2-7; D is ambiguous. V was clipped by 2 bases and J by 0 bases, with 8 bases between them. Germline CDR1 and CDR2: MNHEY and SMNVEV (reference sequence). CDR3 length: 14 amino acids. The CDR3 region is CASSLRPSSYEQYF. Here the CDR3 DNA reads TGTGCCAGCAGTTTAAGACCCAGCTCCTACGAGCAGTACTTC.

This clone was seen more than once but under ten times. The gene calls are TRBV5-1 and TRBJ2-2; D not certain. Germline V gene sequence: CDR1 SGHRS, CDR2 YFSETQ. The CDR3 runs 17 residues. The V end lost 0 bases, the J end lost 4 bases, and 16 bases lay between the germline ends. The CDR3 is CASSLGSLGMITGELFF. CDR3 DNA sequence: TGCGCCAGCAGCTTGGGTAGCTTGGGTATGATCACCGGGGAGCTGTTTTTT.

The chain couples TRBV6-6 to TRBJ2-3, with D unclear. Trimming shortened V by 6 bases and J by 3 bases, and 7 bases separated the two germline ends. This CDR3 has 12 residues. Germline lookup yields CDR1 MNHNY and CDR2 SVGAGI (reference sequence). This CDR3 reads CASRIGTDTQYF. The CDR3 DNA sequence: TGTGCCAGCAGGATTGGTACAGATACGCAGTATTTT.

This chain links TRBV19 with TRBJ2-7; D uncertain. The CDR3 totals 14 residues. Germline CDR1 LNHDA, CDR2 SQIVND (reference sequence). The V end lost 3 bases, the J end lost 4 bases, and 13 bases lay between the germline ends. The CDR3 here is CASSMKAGPYEQYF. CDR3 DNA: TGTGCCAGTAGTATGAAGGCAGGTCCTTACGAGCAGTACTTC. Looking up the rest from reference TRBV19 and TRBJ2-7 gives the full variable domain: DGGITQSPKYLFRKEGQNVTLSCEQNLNHDAMYWYRQDPGQGLRLIYYSQIVNDFQKGDIAEGYSVSREKKESFPLTVTSAQKNPTAFYLCASSMKAGPYEQYFGPGTRLTVT.

The CDR3 loop is CASSQGTGFLTSGRSEQFF. CDR3 nucleotide sequence: TGTGCCAGCAGCCAGGGGACAGGGTTTTTGACTAGCGGGAGAAGTGAGCAGTTCTTC. The chain carries TRBV11-2 and TRBJ2-1; 12 bases line up with TRBD2. V gave up 5 bases and J gave up 9 bases; unmatched junction bases: 20. Germline assignment: CDR1 SGHAT and CDR2 FQNNGV. The CDR3 is 19 amino acids.

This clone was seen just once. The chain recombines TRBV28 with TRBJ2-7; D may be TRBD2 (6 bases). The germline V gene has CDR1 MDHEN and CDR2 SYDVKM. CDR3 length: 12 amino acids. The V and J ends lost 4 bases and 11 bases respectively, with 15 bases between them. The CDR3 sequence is CASSSGTPLEYF. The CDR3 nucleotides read TGTGCCAGCAGTTCTGGGACTCCGTTGGAGTACTTC.

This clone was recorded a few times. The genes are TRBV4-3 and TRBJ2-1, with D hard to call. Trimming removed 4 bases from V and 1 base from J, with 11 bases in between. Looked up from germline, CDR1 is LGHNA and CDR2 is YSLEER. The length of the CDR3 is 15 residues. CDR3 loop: CASSLGDSSYNEQFF. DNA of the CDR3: TGCGCCAGCAGCCTAGGAGACTCGTCCTACAATGAGCAGTTCTTC.

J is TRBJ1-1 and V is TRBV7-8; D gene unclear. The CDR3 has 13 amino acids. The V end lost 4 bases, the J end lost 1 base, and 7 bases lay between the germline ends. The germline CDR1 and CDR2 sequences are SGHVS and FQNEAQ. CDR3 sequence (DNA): TGTGCCAGCAGCTCCACCCGGAACACTGAAGCTTTCTTT. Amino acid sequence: CASSSTRNTEAFF. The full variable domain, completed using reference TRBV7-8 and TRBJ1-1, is GAGVSQSPRYKVAKRGQDVALRCDPISGHVSLFWYQQALGQGPEFLTYFQNEAQLDKSGLPSDRFFAERPEGSVSTLKIQRTQQEDSAVYLCASSSTRNTEAFFGQGTRLTVV.

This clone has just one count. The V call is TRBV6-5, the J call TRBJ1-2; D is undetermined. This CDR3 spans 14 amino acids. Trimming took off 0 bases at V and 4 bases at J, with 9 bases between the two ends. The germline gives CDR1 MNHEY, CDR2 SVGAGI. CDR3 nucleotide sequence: TGTGCCAGCAGTTACTCGCTAGGGAGCTATGGCTACACCTTC. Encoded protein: CASSYSLGSYGYTF.

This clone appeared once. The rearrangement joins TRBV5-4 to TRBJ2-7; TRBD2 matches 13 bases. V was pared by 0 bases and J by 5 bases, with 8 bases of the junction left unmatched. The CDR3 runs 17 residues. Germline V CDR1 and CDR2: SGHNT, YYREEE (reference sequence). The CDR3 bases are TGTGCCAGCAGCTTGGGGGGGACTAGCGGGGCCGGGGACGAGCAGTACTTC. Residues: CASSLGGTSGAGDEQYF.

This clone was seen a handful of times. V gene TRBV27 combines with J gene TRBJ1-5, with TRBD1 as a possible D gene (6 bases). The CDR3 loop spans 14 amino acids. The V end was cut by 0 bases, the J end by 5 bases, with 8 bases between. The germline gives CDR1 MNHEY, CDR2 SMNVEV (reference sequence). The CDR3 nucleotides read TGTGCCAGCAGTTTATCCCACAGGGATCAGCCCCAGCATTTT. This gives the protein CASSLSHRDQPQHF.

CDR3 sequence reads: CASYRGADTQYF. CDR3 bases: TGTGCCAGCTACCGTGGGGCAGATACGCAGTATTTT. This chain uses TRBV2 with TRBJ2-3; D ambiguous. With 8 bases removed from V and 4 bases from J, the gap between germline ends came to 10 bases. Germline V gene lookup returns CDR1 SNHLY and CDR2 FYNNEI. The CDR3 contains 12 residues.

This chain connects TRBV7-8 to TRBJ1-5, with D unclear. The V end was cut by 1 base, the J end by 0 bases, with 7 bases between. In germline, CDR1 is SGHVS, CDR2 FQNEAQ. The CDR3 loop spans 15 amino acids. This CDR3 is CASSLDLISNQPQHF. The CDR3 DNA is TGTGCCAGCAGCTTAGACCTTATTAGCAATCAGCCCCAGCATTTT.

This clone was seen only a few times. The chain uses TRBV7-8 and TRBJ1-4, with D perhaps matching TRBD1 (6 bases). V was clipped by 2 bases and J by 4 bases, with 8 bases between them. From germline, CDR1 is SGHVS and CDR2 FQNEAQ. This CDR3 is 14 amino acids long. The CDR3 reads CASSLRTDNEKLFF. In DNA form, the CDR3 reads TGTGCCAGCAGCTTAAGGACAGATAATGAAAAACTGTTTTTT.

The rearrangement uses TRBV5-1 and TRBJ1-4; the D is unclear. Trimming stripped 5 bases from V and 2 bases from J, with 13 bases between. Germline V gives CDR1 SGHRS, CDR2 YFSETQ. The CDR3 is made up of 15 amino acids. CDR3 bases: TGCGCCAGCAGTAGCGGTAGCGTCACTAATGAAAAACTGTTTTTT. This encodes CASSSGSVTNEKLFF.

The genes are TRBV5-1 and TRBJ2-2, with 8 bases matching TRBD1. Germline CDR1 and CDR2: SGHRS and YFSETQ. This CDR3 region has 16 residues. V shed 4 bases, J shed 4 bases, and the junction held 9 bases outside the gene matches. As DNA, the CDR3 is TGCGCCAGCAGCATTACCGGGACAGGAAGCACCGGGGAGCTGTTTTTT. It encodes CASSITGTGSTGELFF.

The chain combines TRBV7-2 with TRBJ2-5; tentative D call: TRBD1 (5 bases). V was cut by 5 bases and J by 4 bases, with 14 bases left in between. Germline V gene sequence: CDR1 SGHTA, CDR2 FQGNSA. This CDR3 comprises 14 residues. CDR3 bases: TGTGCCAGCAGCCCATCCAGGGCATTAGAGACCCAGTACTTC. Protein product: CASSPSRALETQYF.

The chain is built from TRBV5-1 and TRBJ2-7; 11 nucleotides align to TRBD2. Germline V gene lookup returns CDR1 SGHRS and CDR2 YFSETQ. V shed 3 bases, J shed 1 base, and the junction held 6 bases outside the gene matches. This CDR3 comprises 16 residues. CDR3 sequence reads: CASSWGLAEGSYEQYF. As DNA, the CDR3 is TGCGCCAGCAGCTGGGGACTAGCGGAGGGATCCTACGAGCAGTACTTC.

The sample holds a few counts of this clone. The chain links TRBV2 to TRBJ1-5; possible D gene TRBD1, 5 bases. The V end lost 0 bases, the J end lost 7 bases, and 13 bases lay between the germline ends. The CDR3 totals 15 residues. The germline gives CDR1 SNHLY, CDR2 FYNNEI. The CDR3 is CASSEAQGAGQPQHF. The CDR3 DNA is TGTGCCAGCAGTGAAGCGCAAGGGGCCGGACAGCCCCAGCATTTT.

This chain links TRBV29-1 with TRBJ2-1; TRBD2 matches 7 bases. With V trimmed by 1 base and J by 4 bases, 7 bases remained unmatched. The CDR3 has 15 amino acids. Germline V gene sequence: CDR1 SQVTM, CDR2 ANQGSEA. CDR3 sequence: CSVEAIEREYNEQFF. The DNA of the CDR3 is TGCAGCGTTGAAGCGATCGAGCGGGAATACAATGAGCAGTTCTTC.

The CDR3 loop is CASSLAGQGGWNEQYF. DNA of the CDR3: TGCGCCAGCAGCTTGGCCGGGCAGGGGGGGTGGAACGAGCAGTACTTC. V usage is TRBV5-1 and J usage is TRBJ2-7; D might be TRBD1 or TRBD2, each matching 7 bases. The CDR3 runs 16 residues. Germline V gene data show CDR1 as SGHRS and CDR2 as YFSETQ. The V gene lost 0 bases and the J gene lost 5 bases, with 18 bases spanning the gap.

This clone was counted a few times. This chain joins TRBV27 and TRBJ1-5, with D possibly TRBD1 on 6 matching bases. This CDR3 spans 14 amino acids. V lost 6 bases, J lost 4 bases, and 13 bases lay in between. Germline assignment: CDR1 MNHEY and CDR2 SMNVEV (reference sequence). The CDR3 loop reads CASSVGGRNQPQHF. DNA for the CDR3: TGTGCCAGCAGCGTGGGGGGCAGGAATCAGCCCCAGCATTTT.

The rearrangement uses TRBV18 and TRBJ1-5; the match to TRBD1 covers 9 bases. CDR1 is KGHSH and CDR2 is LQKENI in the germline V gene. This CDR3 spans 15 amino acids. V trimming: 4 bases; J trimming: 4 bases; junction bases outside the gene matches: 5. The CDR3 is CASSRAGQGNQPQHF. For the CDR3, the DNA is TGTGCCAGCTCACGGGCGGGACAGGGAAATCAGCCCCAGCATTTT.

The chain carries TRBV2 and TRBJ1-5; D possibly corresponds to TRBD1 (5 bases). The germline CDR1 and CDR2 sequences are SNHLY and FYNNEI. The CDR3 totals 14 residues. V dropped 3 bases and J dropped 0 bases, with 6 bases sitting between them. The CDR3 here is CASSDGGSNQPQHF. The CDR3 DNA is TGTGCCAGCAGTGACGGGGGTAGCAATCAGCCCCAGCATTTT.

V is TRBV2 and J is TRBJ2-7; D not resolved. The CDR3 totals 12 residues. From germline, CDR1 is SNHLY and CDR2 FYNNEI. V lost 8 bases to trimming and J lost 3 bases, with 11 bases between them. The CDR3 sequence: CASGRENYEQYF. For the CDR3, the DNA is TGTGCCAGCGGCCGCGAGAACTACGAGCAGTACTTC.